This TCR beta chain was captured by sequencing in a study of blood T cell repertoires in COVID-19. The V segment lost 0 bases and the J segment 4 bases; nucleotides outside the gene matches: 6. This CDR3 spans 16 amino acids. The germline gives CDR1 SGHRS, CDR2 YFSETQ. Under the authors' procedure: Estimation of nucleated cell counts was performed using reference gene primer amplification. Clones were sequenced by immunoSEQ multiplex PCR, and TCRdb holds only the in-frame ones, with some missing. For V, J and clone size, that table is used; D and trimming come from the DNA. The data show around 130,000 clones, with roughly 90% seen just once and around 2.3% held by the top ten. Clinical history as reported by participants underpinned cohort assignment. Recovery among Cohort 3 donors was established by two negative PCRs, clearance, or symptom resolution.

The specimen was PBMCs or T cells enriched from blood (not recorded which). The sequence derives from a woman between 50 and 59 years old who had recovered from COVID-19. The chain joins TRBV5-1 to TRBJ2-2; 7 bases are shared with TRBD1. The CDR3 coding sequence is TGCGCCAGCAGCTTGGTCGAAGGGGGCAGCACCGGGGAGCTGTTTTTT. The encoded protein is CASSLVEGGSTGELFF. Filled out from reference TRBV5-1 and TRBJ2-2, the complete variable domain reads KAGVTQTPRYLIKTRGQQVTLSCSPISGHRSVSWYQQTPGQGLQFLFEYFSETQRNKGNFPGRFSGRQFSNSRSEMNVSTLELGDSALYLCASSLVEGGSTGELFFGEGSRLTVL.